The present entry profiles one TCR beta chain with its context. What it binds is not known. Sequenced by immunoSEQ multiplex PCR; TCRdb stores in-frame clones only, minus some. The table lists 50,000 to 65,000 clones, roughly three quarters of them singletons. This sample stems from a study of memory CD4+ T cells and cytomegalovirus serostatus. Study-level findings and limits: Median bootstrapped AUC for CMV status was just under 0.97 originally, about 0.9 US-trained. Of 150 to 200 reported CMV TCRbeta sequences, some 70 were found in memory CD4+ repertoires. The CMV-associated TCR signature appears largely within the CD4+ memory repertoire.

The sort gate was single viable CD3+CD4+CD8-CD45RO+ cells for memory CD4+ T cells. Per the germline V gene, CDR1 is MDHEN and CDR2 is SYDVKM. CDR3 length equals 13 residues. V was trimmed by 5 bases and J by 2 bases, leaving 10 bases between them. The material sequenced was memory CD4+ T cells from blood. The receptor was isolated from an adult in good health and CMV-seronegative. This sequence joins TRBV28 and TRBJ2-7; D remains unclear. The CDR3 bases are TGTGCCAGCAGTCCCTCCTGGACCTACGAGCAGTACTTC. Its protein product is CASSPSWTYEQYF.